These 32 T cell receptor beta chains came from one sample sequenced in a study of T cell repertoires and HLA-DP antigens. TCRdb's copy holds only in-frame clones and misses some; the assay was immunoSEQ multiplex PCR. The repertoire holds approximately 90,000 clones, with 86% as singletons. For these TCRs, the target antigens are not known. Sequenced: CD4+ T cells from PBMCs. The source is a man in his forties or fifties in good health and CMV-seronegative.

This clone was observed a single time. CDR3: CASSWQGNEKLFF. CDR3 nucleotide sequence: TGTGCCAGCAGTTGGCAGGGTAATGAAAAACTGTTTTTT. V and J are TRBV6-6 and TRBJ1-4; tentatively, D is TRBD1 (5 bases). CDR3 length: 13 residues. CDR1 is MNHNY and CDR2 is SVGAGI in the germline V gene (reference sequence). Trimming cost V 4 bases and J 4 bases, with 7 bases left between them.

The chain has TRBV6-5 and TRBJ2-7; 12 positions match TRBD1. Unmatched junction bases numbered 6, after V lost 5 bases and J lost 7 bases. This CDR3 is 14 amino acids long. Germline CDR1 and CDR2: MNHEY and SVGAGI. The CDR3 sequence: CASSGGQGAREQYF. The CDR3 DNA is TGTGCCAGCAGTGGGGGACAGGGGGCGCGGGAGCAGTACTTC.

The gene calls are TRBV19 and TRBJ2-1; a weak D match, TRBD1 (5 bases). The CDR3 totals 13 residues. Per the germline V gene, CDR1 is LNHDA and CDR2 is SQIVND (reference sequence). V dropped 5 bases and J dropped 8 bases, with 13 bases sitting between them. CDR3 DNA: TGTGCCAGTAGTCACAGGATGATCGATGAGCAGTTCTTC. Its translation: CASSHRMIDEQFF. Looking up the rest from reference TRBV19 and TRBJ2-1 gives the full variable domain: DGGITQSPKYLFRKEGQNVTLSCEQNLNHDAMYWYRQDPGQGLRLIYYSQIVNDFQKGDIAEGYSVSREKKESFPLTVTSAQKNPTAFYLCASSHRMIDEQFFGPGTRLTVL.

The chain recombines TRBV30 with TRBJ1-6; D is perhaps TRBD1 (6 bases). CDR1 is GTSNPN and CDR2 is SVGIG in the germline V gene (reference sequence). The CDR3 has 15 residues. The V gene lost 0 bases and the J gene lost 7 bases, with 13 bases spanning the gap. CDR3 sequence: CAWSVLRGANSPLHF. The CDR3 DNA reads as TGTGCCTGGAGTGTACTTAGGGGGGCCAATTCACCCCTCCACTTT.

CDR3 DNA sequence: TGTGCCAGCAGTGAATCTCTACTGAACACTGAAGCTTTCTTT. Residues: CASSESLLNTEAFF. V is TRBV6-1 and J is TRBJ1-1; D is unresolved. The germline V gene encodes CDR1 MNHNS and CDR2 SASEGT. This CDR3 has 14 residues. V was pared by 2 bases and J by 0 bases, with 7 bases between.

The J gene is TRBJ2-1, the V gene TRBV4-2; tentative D call: TRBD2 (5 bases). Trimming cost V 1 base and J 4 bases, with 8 bases left between them. The germline CDR1 and CDR2 sequences are LGHNA and YNFKEQ. The CDR3 runs 14 residues. CDR3 sequence reads: CASSQGEQYNEQFF. CDR3 coding DNA: TGTGCCAGCAGCCAAGGGGAGCAGTACAATGAGCAGTTCTTC.

This clone was found once. The V call is TRBV20-1, the J call TRBJ2-7; no clear D gene. CDR1 DFQATT and CDR2 SNEGSKA come from the germline V gene (reference sequence). This CDR3 has 11 residues. Trimming took 5 bases from V and 6 from J, leaving 11 bases between them. CDR3 coding DNA: TGCAGTGCTCCACGTACCGGCGAGCAGTACTTC. It specifies CSAPRTGEQYF.

This clone was seen only once. This rearrangement joins TRBV14 to TRBJ1-1; TRBD1 might be the D (5 bases). V was pared by 0 bases and J by 9 bases, with 14 bases between. The CDR3 consists of 14 residues. CDR1 and CDR2 from the germline V gene are SGHDN and FVKESK. The CDR3, as DNA: TGTGCCAGCAGCCAAGAGTATCAGACAGCTAAAGCTTTCTTT. Residues: CASSQEYQTAKAFF. The full variable domain, with the rest looked up from reference TRBV14 and TRBJ1-1, is EAGVTQFPSHSVIEKGQTVTLRCDPISGHDNLYWYRRVMGKEIKFLLHFVKESKQDESGMPNNRFLAERTGGTYSTLKVQPAELEDSGVYFCASSQEYQTAKAFFGQGTRLTVV.

The chain employs TRBV7-2 and TRBJ1-3; TRBD1 aligns across 7 bases. Germline lookup yields CDR1 SGHTA and CDR2 FQGNSA. With V trimmed by 5 bases and J by 0 bases, 4 bases remained unmatched. The CDR3 extends over 15 amino acids. The CDR3 sequence is CASSHRGTSGNTIYF. The CDR3 coding sequence is TGTGCCAGCAGCCACAGGGGAACCTCTGGAAACACCATATATTTT. Looking up the rest from reference TRBV7-2 and TRBJ1-3 gives the full variable domain: GAGVSQSPSNKVTEKGKDVELRCDPISGHTALYWYRQSLGQGLEFLIYFQGNSAPDKSGLPSDRFSAERTGGSVSTLTIQRTQQEDSAVYLCASSHRGTSGNTIYFGEGSWLTVV.

To note about this clone: The sample has other DNA sequences that encode this CDR3 too. V usage is TRBV20-1 and J usage is TRBJ2-1; D not resolved. CDR3 length: 11 residues. V dropped 5 bases and J dropped 7 bases, with 9 bases sitting between them. CDR1 and CDR2 from the germline V gene are DFQATT and SNEGSKA (reference sequence). For the CDR3, the DNA is TGCAGTGCTTTGACTGGGAATGAGCAGTTCTTC. It codes for CSALTGNEQFF.

This chain connects TRBV19 to TRBJ1-5, with 7 bases matching TRBD1. The CDR3 is 14 amino acids. CDR1 LNHDA and CDR2 SQIVND come from the germline V gene (reference sequence). Trimming at V came to 8 bases and at J to 1 base, leaving 5 bases not matched to a gene. The CDR3 DNA is TGTGCCAGTGGAGGACAGGTCAGCAATCAGCCCCAGCATTTT. Translation: CASGGQVSNQPQHF.

The J gene is TRBJ2-3, the V gene TRBV6-6; the D gene is possibly TRBD2 (6 bases). This CDR3 is built from 13 residues. Trimming removed 2 bases at V and 3 bases at J, with 6 bases between. Germline CDR1 MNHNY, CDR2 SVGAGI (reference sequence). The CDR3 sequence: CASSYGGTDTQYF. In DNA, the CDR3 is TGTGCCAGCAGTTACGGAGGGACAGATACGCAGTATTTT.

The chain combines TRBV10-1 with TRBJ2-7; no firm D call. Germline V CDR1 and CDR2: WNHNN, SYGVQD (reference sequence). This CDR3 is built from 14 residues. Trimming removed 6 bases from V and 2 bases from J, with 14 bases in between. CDR3 nucleotide sequence: TGCGCCAGCAGGAAGTCCGAAGGGCCCTACGAGCAGTACTTC. Translated: CASRKSEGPYEQYF.

V gene TRBV6-1 combines with J gene TRBJ2-7, with D unclear. Trimming removed 5 bases at V and 2 bases at J, with 4 bases between. The CDR3 runs 11 residues. CDR1 is MNHNS and CDR2 is SASEGT in the germline V gene. CDR3 DNA sequence: TGTGCCAGCAGTCGGACCTACGAGCAGTACTTC. Residues: CASSRTYEQYF.

The chain recombines TRBV6-5 with TRBJ2-7, with TRBD2 matching over 7 bases. The ends lost 8 bases at V and 5 bases at J; junction bases unmatched: 12. Germline assignment: CDR1 MNHEY and CDR2 SVGAGI. The CDR3 contains 14 residues. CDR3 protein: CASGRLQRDHEQYF. DNA for the CDR3: TGTGCCAGCGGACGACTACAGCGGGACCACGAGCAGTACTTC.

The V gene is TRBV18, the J gene TRBJ1-1, with a weak D call TRBD1 (6 bases). CDR1 is KGHSH and CDR2 is LQKENI in the germline V gene. This CDR3 has 13 amino acids. V was pared by 5 bases and J by 0 bases, with 7 bases between. CDR3 residues: CASSGGLNTEAFF. CDR3 DNA sequence: TGTGCCAGCTCAGGGGGCCTGAACACTGAAGCTTTCTTT.

The chain combines TRBV30 with TRBJ2-2; 12 bases line up with TRBD1. Germline assignment: CDR1 GTSNPN and CDR2 SVGIG (reference sequence). Trimming cost V 7 bases and J 4 bases; bases outside gene matches: 7. The CDR3 length is 15 residues. The CDR3 protein is CAYRDRGHGTGELFF. The DNA of the CDR3 is TGTGCCTATCGGGACAGGGGGCATGGCACCGGGGAGCTGTTTTTT.

Only one count was recorded for this clone. The rearrangement uses TRBV6-1 and TRBJ1-5, with 8 positions matching TRBD1. Germline CDR1 reads MNHNS; CDR2 reads SASEGT. This CDR3 spans 14 amino acids. Trimming cost V 7 bases and J 5 bases; bases outside gene matches: 7. This CDR3 is CASIRDRGDQPQHF. In DNA form, the CDR3 reads TGTGCCAGCATCAGAGACAGGGGTGATCAGCCCCAGCATTTT.

The rearrangement links TRBV4-3 to TRBJ2-3, with 8 bases that match TRBD2. The germline CDR1 and CDR2 sequences are LGHNA and YSLEER. The CDR3 runs to 17 residues. J gave up 0 bases and V 4 bases, and 9 bases lay outside the gene matches. The CDR3 loop reads CASSPYTSGSSTDTQYF. The CDR3 nucleotides read TGCGCCAGCAGCCCTTACACTAGCGGATCTAGCACAGATACGCAGTATTTT.

This clone was seen just once. V and J are TRBV2 and TRBJ2-3; 10 nucleotides align to TRBD1. This CDR3 comprises 18 residues. Trimming took 6 bases from V and 2 from J; bases not matched to a gene: 14. Germline CDR1 and CDR2: SNHLY and FYNNEI. The CDR3 region is CASSGTPRDRGFTDTQYF. The CDR3 region has the DNA TGTGCCAGCAGCGGGACCCCCCGGGACAGGGGATTCACAGATACGCAGTATTTT.

A single count supports this clone. This chain connects TRBV7-2 to TRBJ2-3, with TRBD2 matching 7 bases. The CDR3 extends over 16 amino acids. Germline CDR1 reads SGHTA; CDR2 reads FQGNSA. After removal of 5 bases from V and 2 bases from J, the junction contained 10 bases not matched to a gene. The CDR3 loop reads CASSKHSGLNTDTQYF. The CDR3 DNA sequence: TGTGCCAGCAGCAAACACTCGGGACTAAACACAGATACGCAGTATTTT. Full variable domain (missing parts from reference TRBV7-2 and TRBJ2-3): GAGVSQSPSNKVTEKGKDVELRCDPISGHTALYWYRQSLGQGLEFLIYFQGNSAPDKSGLPSDRFSAERTGGSVSTLTIQRTQQEDSAVYLCASSKHSGLNTDTQYFGPGTRLTVL.

This clone was found once. A junction end diverges from the germline sequence, so it may reflect a read error. CDR3 in amino acids: CASSLDYRGRDEQLF. The CDR3 DNA sequence: TGTGCCAGCAGCTTGGACTACAGGGGTAGGGATGAGCAGCTCTTC. The V gene is TRBV5-4, the J gene TRBJ2-1; 7 bases line up with TRBD1. The CDR3 covers 15 residues. Germline V gene sequence: CDR1 SGHNT, CDR2 YYREEE (reference sequence).

This chain links TRBV6-1 with TRBJ1-5; D is uncertain. CDR1 is MNHNS, CDR2 SASEGT, per germline. The V end lost 5 bases, the J end lost 2 bases, and 13 bases lay between the germline ends. This CDR3 has 15 amino acids. CDR3 region: CASSSGGSGNQPQHF. CDR3 nucleotides: TGTGCCAGCAGTAGCGGAGGGTCGGGCAATCAGCCCCAGCATTTT.

This sequence joins TRBV11-2 and TRBJ2-4, with D uncertain. Germline CDR1 SGHAT, CDR2 FQNNGV. With 4 bases removed from V and 0 bases from J, the gap between germline ends came to 7 bases. CDR3 length equals 14 residues. The CDR3: CASSSRLAKNIQYF. The CDR3, as DNA: TGTGCCAGCAGCTCTAGACTAGCCAAAAACATTCAGTACTTC. Full variable domain (missing parts from reference TRBV11-2 and TRBJ2-4): EAGVAQSPRYKIIEKRQSVAFWCNPISGHATLYWYQQILGQGPKLLIQFQNNGVVDDSQLPKDRFSAERLKGVDSTLKIQPAKLEDSAVYLCASSSRLAKNIQYFGAGTRLSVL.

The rearrangement joins TRBV6-5 to TRBJ2-1; D could derive from TRBD1 or TRBD2 (5 bases each). This CDR3 spans 15 amino acids. V was clipped by 6 bases and J by 0 bases, with 12 bases between them. CDR1 is MNHEY, CDR2 SVGAGI, per germline. The chain's CDR3 is CASRGTASSYNEQFF. For the CDR3, the DNA is TGTGCCAGCAGAGGGACCGCTAGCTCCTACAATGAGCAGTTCTTC.

The rearrangement uses TRBV30 and TRBJ1-6; D perhaps matches TRBD1 (6 bases). CDR3 length: 15 residues. The V end lost 6 bases, the J end lost 12 bases, and 24 bases lay between the germline ends. Germline values: CDR1 GTSNPN, CDR2 SVGIG (reference sequence). In nucleotides, the CDR3 is TGTGCCTGCCAAAACGGAGGGCGGGTCAGGGGACCCCTCCACTTT. The encoded protein is CACQNGGRVRGPLHF.

The chain recombines TRBV6-5 with TRBJ2-6; unclear D gene. The CDR3 spans 14 residues. CDR1 is MNHEY and CDR2 is SVGAGI in the germline V gene. V shed 3 bases and J shed 2 bases, with 5 bases lying between them. The CDR3 DNA is TGTGCCAGCAGTTATATGACTGGGGCCAACGTCCTGACTTTC. It is translated as CASSYMTGANVLTF.

The genes are TRBV5-1 and TRBJ2-1, with D perhaps matching TRBD2 (6 bases). V was shortened by 0 bases and J by 2 bases, with 12 bases between the two germline ends. CDR1 and CDR2 from the germline V gene are SGHRS and YFSETQ. CDR3 size: 16 residues. As DNA, the CDR3 is TGCGCCAGCAGCTTGGTCGGGGGTAACACCTACAATGAGCAGTTCTTC. Translating gives CASSLVGGNTYNEQFF.

The V call is TRBV19, the J call TRBJ2-7, with 7 bases aligning to TRBD2. The CDR3 runs to 15 residues. CDR1 is LNHDA and CDR2 is SQIVND in the germline V gene (reference sequence). The V gene end was trimmed by 3 bases and the J gene end by 3 bases; junction bases not matched to a gene: 8. The chain's CDR3 is CASSIGRELVYEQYF. CDR3 coding DNA: TGTGCCAGTAGTATCGGGCGGGAGCTAGTCTACGAGCAGTACTTC. The whole variable domain, remainder taken from reference TRBV19 and TRBJ2-7, is DGGITQSPKYLFRKEGQNVTLSCEQNLNHDAMYWYRQDPGQGLRLIYYSQIVNDFQKGDIAEGYSVSREKKESFPLTVTSAQKNPTAFYLCASSIGRELVYEQYFGPGTRLTVT.

This chain uses TRBV9 with TRBJ2-2, with 7 positions matching TRBD2. The CDR3 contains 16 residues. The junction had 7 bases not matched to a gene; V was cut back by 0 bases and J by 5 bases. Looked up from germline, CDR1 is SGDLS and CDR2 is YYNGEE. The CDR3, as DNA: TGTGCCAGCAGCGTAGCTACCTGGGAGGGGACCGGGGAGCTGTTTTTT. Protein sequence: CASSVATWEGTGELFF.

J is TRBJ2-1 and V is TRBV6-1; D uncertain. Trimming stripped 3 bases from V and 9 bases from J, with 9 bases between. The CDR3 is 12 amino acids. CDR1 MNHNS and CDR2 SASEGT come from the germline V gene. CDR3: CASSDWASEQFF. The DNA of the CDR3 is TGTGCCAGCAGTGACTGGGCATCTGAGCAGTTCTTC.

This rearrangement joins TRBV7-9 to TRBJ2-1, with D unresolved. V was shortened by 5 bases and J by 9 bases, with 11 bases between the two germline ends. The germline CDR1 and CDR2 sequences are SEHNR and FQNEAQ (reference sequence). The CDR3 runs 12 residues. The CDR3, as DNA: TGTGCCAGCAGCAGAAGTCAGTTTGAGCAGTTCTTC. This encodes CASSRSQFEQFF. The full variable domain, rest sourced from reference TRBV7-9 and TRBJ2-1, is DTGVSQNPRHKITKRGQNVTFRCDPISEHNRLYWYRQTLGQGPEFLTYFQNEAQLEKSRLLSDRFSAERPKGSFSTLEIQRTEQGDSAMYLCASSRSQFEQFFGPGTRLTVL.